This T cell receptor beta chain is from a study of cytomegalovirus exposure and HLA in healthy donors. General study findings and limits: Sequencing artifact likely explains a cluster of highly shared sequence variants.

Primers included in the PCR were 60 Vbeta and 13 Jbeta primers. Libraries were prepared by immunoSEQ multiplex PCR; TCRdb keeps only in-frame clonotypes and omits some of them. The table has around 40,000 clones, approximately 66% seen once; the top ten hold roughly a sixth. The J segment lost 3 bases and the V segment lost 8 bases, leaving 6 bases of the junction unmatched. This CDR3 contains 13 residues. Germline-derived CDR1 and CDR2 are SNHLY and FYNNEI. Concerning this clone itself: Its antigen remains unidentified.

Input material: PBMCs. This sequence joins TRBV2 and TRBJ2-7, with 8 positions matching TRBD2. This sequence was found in a man in his fifties in good health and CMV-seropositive. Here the CDR3 DNA reads TGTGCCAGCCTTTCGGGGGGGCTCTACGAGCAGTACTTC. It encodes CASLSGGLYEQYF.